The 22 T cell receptor beta chains below all came from one sample that was sequenced in a study of blood T cells in healthy people across ages. Primed by a sample-barcoded 5' primer and a J-beta primer mix, a second PCR proceeded for 7 to 11 cycles. In TCRdb, the 5' RACE reads were re-called with MiXCR into one record per CDR3 protein. The table includes more than 1,400,000 distinct CDR3 sequences, about 40% detected once. Sample: blood. All receptors come from a woman under 30 in good health.

The sample holds a few counts of this clonotype. This sequence joins TRBV21-1 and TRBJ1-2. TRBV21-1 is a pseudogene locus. The CDR3 sequence is 17 residues long. The CDR3 reads CASSKSRTPRAPYGYTF. CDR3 DNA sequence: TGTGCCAGCAGCAAAAGTAGGACGCCAAGGGCCCCCTATGGCTACACCTTC.

The rearrangement links TRBV30 to TRBJ1-1, with D maybe TRBD1 (6 bases). From germline, CDR1 is GTSNPN and CDR2 SVGIG (reference sequence). V lost 3 bases and J lost 3, with 14 bases in between. The CDR3 covers 14 residues. The chain's CDR3 is CAWREWGAYTEAFF. The CDR3 DNA reads as TGTGCCTGGAGAGAATGGGGGGCGTACACTGAAGCTTTCTTT.

Points on this clonotype: A much larger clonotype is one base distant, so this may be a read error. This rearrangement joins TRBV20-1 to TRBJ2-3, with 11 bases lining up with TRBD2. V trimming: 5 bases; J trimming: 7 bases; junction bases outside the gene matches: 8. The CDR3 runs 14 residues. Germline CDR1 and CDR2: DFQATT and SNEGSKA (reference sequence). This CDR3 is CSALAGGRANTQYF. DNA of the CDR3: TGCAGTGCTTTAGCGGGGGGGAGGGCAAATACGCAGTATTTT.

This clonotype was seen just once. At one end the junction does not follow the germline gene, possibly because of a read error. V is TRBV27 and J is TRBJ1-3; 9 bases agree with TRBD1. Germline V gene lookup returns CDR1 MNHEY and CDR2 SMNVEV (reference sequence). The CDR3 covers 16 residues. The CDR3 region has the DNA TGTGCCGGCAGTCCACAGGGGGCTCGATCTGGAAACACCATATATTTT. Encoded protein: CAGSPQGARSGNTIYF.

The J gene is TRBJ2-5, the V gene TRBV25-1; TRBD2 matches at 11 bases. CDR1 and CDR2 (germline): MGHDK, SYGVNS. The CDR3 is made up of 17 amino acids. Trimming removed 3 bases from V and 5 bases from J; junction bases left unmatched: 11. The CDR3 sequence: CASSEGLAEEWYETQYF. The CDR3 DNA reads TGTGCCAGCAGTGAGGGACTAGCGGAAGAATGGTACGAGACCCAGTACTTC.

The V gene is TRBV9, the J gene TRBJ2-7; D is perhaps TRBD1 (5 bases). CDR3 size: 16 residues. Trimming removed 0 bases from V and 6 bases from J, with 19 bases in between. Germline-derived CDR1 and CDR2 are SGDLS and YYNGEE. The CDR3 region has the DNA TGTGCCAGCAGCGTAGGATCCTCTGGGGCAGAAGGCGAGCAGTACTTC. Its protein product is CASSVGSSGAEGEQYF. Together with reference TRBV9 and TRBJ2-7, the CDR3 gives the full variable domain: DSGVTQTPKHLITATGQRVTLRCSPRSGDLSVYWYQQSLDQGLQFLIQYYNGEERAKGNILERFSAQQFPDLHSELNLSSLELGDSALYFCASSVGSSGAEGEQYFGPGTRLTVT.

The rearrangement joins TRBV7-2 to TRBJ2-7; tentative D call: TRBD2 (6 bases). Germline-derived CDR1 and CDR2 are SGHTA and FQGNSA. The CDR3 extends over 16 amino acids. V was trimmed by 2 bases and J by 7 bases, leaving 21 bases between them. This CDR3 reads CASSLLGVAEGNEQYF. As DNA, the CDR3 is TGTGCCAGCAGCTTACTCGGGGTAGCGGAGGGTAATGAGCAGTACTTC. Full variable domain (remainder filled in from reference TRBV7-2 and TRBJ2-7): GAGVSQSPSNKVTEKGKDVELRCDPISGHTALYWYRQSLGQGLEFLIYFQGNSAPDKSGLPSDRFSAERTGGSVSTLTIQRTQQEDSAVYLCASSLLGVAEGNEQYFGPGTRLTVT.

This clonotype was found a few times. The junction and the germline gene differ at one end; a read error may be behind it. The chain carries TRBV20-1 and TRBJ2-5, with D perhaps matching TRBD2 (5 bases). From germline, CDR1 is DFQATT and CDR2 SNEGSKA (reference sequence). The CDR3 has 13 amino acids. The CDR3, as DNA: TGCAGGGCTAAAAGCGGTTCCCAAGAGACCCAGTACTTC. Encoded protein: CRAKSGSQETQYF.

This clonotype has only a few counts. This chain links TRBV5-1 with TRBJ1-2; 9 bases are shared with TRBD1. V trimming: 4 bases; J trimming: 4 bases; junction bases outside the gene matches: 8. Germline CDR1 SGHRS, CDR2 YFSETQ. The CDR3 extends over 15 amino acids. This CDR3 is CASSTVTGGGYGYTF. CDR3 coding DNA: TGCGCCAGCAGCACCGTGACAGGGGGTGGCTATGGCTACACCTTC.

The J gene is TRBJ2-7, the V gene TRBV28; 9 nucleotides agree with TRBD1. The CDR3 is made up of 16 amino acids. The V gene's germline CDR1 is MDHEN and CDR2 SYDVKM. Unmatched junction bases numbered 11, after V lost 8 bases and J lost 0 bases. The CDR3 is CASLTPTGGSSYEQYF. The CDR3 bases are TGTGCCAGCCTCACACCGACAGGGGGGAGCTCCTACGAGCAGTACTTC.

V usage is TRBV6-6 and J usage is TRBJ2-3; TRBD2 agrees at 9 bases. V shed 11 bases and J 4 bases; nucleotides not matched to a gene: 13. The germline V gene has CDR1 MNHNY and CDR2 SVGAGI (reference sequence). This CDR3 region has 15 residues. The CDR3: CAGAHWAGGPDTQYF. CDR3 bases: TGTGCCGGTGCCCATTGGGCGGGAGGGCCAGATACGCAGTATTTT.

V gene TRBV4-1 combines with J gene TRBJ2-1; no clear D. V was shortened by 1 base and J by 13 bases, with 17 bases between the two germline ends. This CDR3 has 14 amino acids. Germline V gene sequence: CDR1 MGHRA, CDR2 YSYEKL. The CDR3 coding sequence is TGCGCCAGCAGCCAAGCGGTTGGAAAAGAGACCCAGTTCTTC. Translating gives CASSQAVGKETQFF.

The genes are TRBV9 and TRBJ2-7; TRBD2 might be the D (6 bases). V dropped 4 bases and J dropped 4 bases, with 21 bases sitting between them. The germline V gene has CDR1 SGDLS and CDR2 YYNGEE. This CDR3 region has 16 residues. The CDR3 here is CASSPQSGRLGYEQYF. CDR3 nucleotides: TGTGCCAGCAGCCCCCAGAGCGGGCGGCTTGGTTACGAGCAGTACTTC.

This clonotype showed up just once. The chain joins TRBV10-1 to TRBJ2-1, with TRBD2 as a possible D gene (6 bases). Germline V gene data show CDR1 as WNHNN and CDR2 as SYGVQD (reference sequence). V lost 3 bases and J 3 bases, leaving 15 bases between the germline ends. The CDR3 loop spans 16 amino acids. The CDR3 loop reads CASSEPGRAGYNEQFF. Here the CDR3 DNA reads TGCGCCAGCAGTGAACCGGGACGAGCGGGCTACAATGAGCAGTTCTTC.

The V gene is TRBV7-2, the J gene TRBJ2-3; D gene unclear. The CDR3 contains 14 residues. Trimming took off 7 bases at V and 1 base at J, with 12 bases between the two ends. The germline V gene has CDR1 SGHTA and CDR2 FQGNSA. The CDR3 DNA reads TGTGCCAGCACCCATCGGTTTGGCACAGATACGCAGTATTTT. Its protein product is CASTHRFGTDTQYF.

This sequence joins TRBV6-5 and TRBJ1-2, with a weak D call TRBD1 (5 bases). There are 16 residues in the CDR3. The germline gives CDR1 MNHEY, CDR2 SVGAGI. Between the trimmed V and J ends, which lost 5 bases and 6 bases, there was a span of 22 bases. The CDR3 reads CASSNWTPRLPHGYTF. CDR3 nucleotide sequence: TGTGCCAGCAGTAACTGGACACCACGTCTGCCCCATGGCTACACCTTC.

This clonotype was detected only once. The chain recombines TRBV9 with TRBJ2-7; D is perhaps TRBD1 or TRBD2 (6 bases each). Germline V gene sequence: CDR1 SGDLS, CDR2 YYNGEE. The V end was cut by 4 bases, the J end by 4 bases, with 18 bases between. The CDR3 runs 15 residues. The CDR3 region has the DNA TGTGCCAGCAGCCCCCGGATCGGGGGCGGGTACGAGCAGTACTTC. Its protein product is CASSPRIGGGYEQYF.

V is TRBV10-3 and J is TRBJ2-5, with 8 positions matching TRBD1. V lost 6 bases to trimming and J lost 5 bases; unmatched junction nucleotides: 11. Germline CDR1 and CDR2: ENHRY and SYGVKD. The CDR3 covers 15 residues. The CDR3 DNA sequence: TGTGCCATCAGGGCTGCGACAGGGGCCGGGGAGACCCAGTACTTC. Translating it yields CAIRAATGAGETQYF.

The genes are TRBV12-3 or TRBV12-4 and TRBJ2-7; D possibly matches TRBD1 or TRBD2 (6 bases each). The length of the CDR3 is 17 residues. V was clipped by 4 bases and J by 6 bases, with 25 bases between them. CDR3 residues: CASSSGLGGSPVPEQYF. For the CDR3, the DNA is TGTGCCAGCAGTTCGGGTCTCGGGGGCAGTCCAGTCCCCGAGCAGTACTTC.

This clonotype was observed a handful of times. This chain connects TRBV27 to TRBJ2-3; 7 nucleotides line up with TRBD2. The CDR3 has 18 residues. V was clipped by 4 bases and J by 6 bases; unmatched bases: 19. CDR1 is MNHEY, CDR2 SMNVEV, per germline (reference sequence). DNA for the CDR3: TGTGCCAGCAGTTCCTTCCCATCCGCTCTAGCGGAGCCCGATACGCAGTATTTT. It is translated as CASSSFPSALAEPDTQYF.

This clonotype was observed a few times. The chain links TRBV12-3 or TRBV12-4 to TRBJ1-5; TRBD1 matches 7 bases. J lost 4 bases, V lost 5 bases, and 8 bases had no gene match. CDR3 length: 15 residues. The CDR3 DNA follows: TGTGCCAGCAGTCCTGGGGACAGCCTTAATCAGCCCCAGCATTTT. It yields the protein CASSPGDSLNQPQHF.

The genes are TRBV6-6 and TRBJ2-2; 8 bases map to TRBD1. Trimming removed 8 bases from V and 7 bases from J; junction bases left unmatched: 12. The CDR3 length is 15 residues. CDR1 is MNHNY and CDR2 is SVGAGI in the germline V gene (reference sequence). The CDR3 DNA sequence: TGTGCCAGCCAACGCGGACAGGGATCGGACGGGGAGCTGTTTTTT. Protein sequence: CASQRGQGSDGELFF.